Listed here are 22 T cell receptor beta chains from one sample, sequenced in a study of shared clonotypes between healthy human individuals. Profiled with immunoSEQ multiplex PCR; TCRdb holds only in-frame clones, not every one. The table lists more than 2,000,000 clones, more than 80% of them singletons. The sequencing sample was made of naive CD4+ T cells sorted from blood. Stated subset: CD45RA+ positively selected. The receptor set was obtained from a young man in good health.

V gene TRBV19 combines with J gene TRBJ1-2; tentative D call: TRBD1 (6 bases). V shed 6 bases and J shed 2 bases, with 16 bases lying between them. Germline V lookup: CDR1 LNHDA, CDR2 SQIVND (reference sequence). CDR3 length: 15 residues. The CDR3 is CASRPPGGTNYGYTF. DNA of the CDR3: TGTGCCAGTAGGCCCCCCGGGGGGACAAACTATGGCTACACCTTC.

The rearrangement links TRBV6-1 to TRBJ2-5; 7 positions match TRBD2. Trimming removed 4 bases from V and 2 bases from J; junction bases left unmatched: 13. Germline CDR1 reads MNHNS; CDR2 reads SASEGT. The CDR3 consists of 17 residues. The CDR3 is CASSAPVASGRQETQYF. In DNA, the CDR3 is TGTGCCAGCAGTGCCCCGGTGGCTAGCGGACGGCAAGAGACCCAGTACTTC.

The V gene is TRBV2, the J gene TRBJ1-4; D gene unclear. The germline CDR1 and CDR2 sequences are SNHLY and FYNNEI. Trimming pared 8 bases from V and 0 bases from J, leaving 13 bases between. This CDR3 is 15 amino acids long. This CDR3 reads CASLPQLATNEKLFF. CDR3 nucleotide sequence: TGTGCCAGCCTACCCCAACTTGCAACTAATGAAAAACTGTTTTTT.

The J gene is TRBJ2-7, the V gene TRBV11-2; 10 bases map to TRBD2. The junction had 3 bases not matched to a gene; V was cut back by 7 bases and J by 0 bases. Germline-derived CDR1 and CDR2 are SGHAT and FQNNGV. This CDR3 comprises 14 residues. This chain's CDR3 is CASKTSGNSYEQYF. CDR3 nucleotides: TGTGCCAGCAAAACTAGCGGGAACTCCTACGAGCAGTACTTC.

The chain employs TRBV2 and TRBJ2-1; possibly TRBD2 for D (5 bases). The V gene lost 6 bases and the J gene lost 9 bases, with 12 bases spanning the gap. Germline CDR1 is SNHLY and CDR2 is FYNNEI. This CDR3 contains 12 residues. CDR3 region: CASRSGLSEQFF. The CDR3 DNA is TGTGCCAGCAGGTCAGGACTTTCTGAGCAGTTCTTC.

V and J are TRBV11-2 and TRBJ2-2; unclear D gene. Germline V gene lookup returns CDR1 SGHAT and CDR2 FQNNGV. Trimming left V 2 bases short and J 4 bases short, with 14 bases between. CDR3 length equals 16 residues. Here the CDR3 DNA reads TGTGCCAGCAGCTTAAGAACTAAAAATCCCACCGGGGAGCTGTTTTTT. The encoded protein is CASSLRTKNPTGELFF.

The J gene is TRBJ2-2, the V gene TRBV10-3; D ambiguous. Germline V gives CDR1 ENHRY, CDR2 SYGVKD. V shed 10 bases and J shed 4 bases, with 7 bases lying between them. This CDR3 is built from 11 residues. The chain's CDR3 is CATKSTGELFF. The CDR3 region has the DNA TGTGCCACCAAGTCCACCGGGGAGCTGTTTTTT.

The rearrangement uses TRBV11-2 and TRBJ2-3; TRBD1 might be the D (6 bases). Looked up from germline, CDR1 is SGHAT and CDR2 is FQNNGV. The ends were cut back, 5 bases at V and 0 bases at J, with 15 bases in the middle. This CDR3 region has 16 residues. CDR3 loop: CASSAWDTPSTDTQYF. The CDR3 region has the DNA TGTGCCAGCAGCGCCTGGGACACCCCTAGCACAGATACGCAGTATTTT.

The chain recombines TRBV10-1 with TRBJ2-3; D is ambiguous. V shed 3 bases and J shed 7 bases, with 8 bases lying between them. This CDR3 comprises 12 residues. Germline loops: CDR1 WNHNN, CDR2 SYGVQD (reference sequence). The CDR3 is CASSDRQNTQYF. CDR3 nucleotide sequence: TGCGCCAGCAGTGATAGACAAAATACGCAGTATTTT.

DNA of the CDR3: TGTGCCAGCTCAACTCGACAGGCCCCCACAGATACGCAGTATTTT. The encoded protein is CASSTRQAPTDTQYF. The chain combines TRBV18 with TRBJ2-3; a weak D match, TRBD1 (6 bases). CDR1 is KGHSH and CDR2 is LQKENI in the germline V gene. V lost 5 bases and J lost 2, with 14 bases in between. CDR3 length equals 15 residues.

The chain has TRBV18 and TRBJ1-6; a possible D gene is TRBD1 (6 bases). Germline V lookup: CDR1 KGHSH, CDR2 LQKENI. V was clipped by 3 bases and J by 0 bases, with 15 bases between them. CDR3 length equals 18 residues. The CDR3 region has the DNA TGTGCCAGCTCACCCCTTGGGGGGCGAACCTCCTATAATTCACCCCTCCACTTT. It yields the protein CASSPLGGRTSYNSPLHF.

The chain combines TRBV7-9 with TRBJ1-4; 9 bases are a match to TRBD1. Germline values: CDR1 SEHNR, CDR2 FQNEAQ (reference sequence). The ends lost 4 bases at V and 8 bases at J; junction bases unmatched: 8. This CDR3 is 15 amino acids long. Written as DNA, the CDR3 is TGTGCCAGCAGCTCAACAGGGGGCGCCAGGGAAAAACTGTTTTTT. It is translated as CASSSTGGAREKLFF.

V gene TRBV30 combines with J gene TRBJ1-1; D unresolved. Trimming took off 3 bases at V and 1 base at J, with 9 bases between the two ends. The CDR3 loop spans 13 amino acids. The germline CDR1 and CDR2 sequences are GTSNPN and SVGIG (reference sequence). The CDR3 region has the DNA TGTGCCTGGAGGGACTGGGGGAACACTGAAGCTTTCTTT. Amino acids: CAWRDWGNTEAFF.

The gene calls are TRBV5-4 and TRBJ1-4; TRBD1 is a possible D gene (5 bases). This CDR3 has 17 residues. The germline V gene encodes CDR1 SGHNT and CDR2 YYREEE (reference sequence). V lost 5 bases and J 3 bases, leaving 20 bases between the germline ends. The CDR3 DNA reads as TGTGCCAGCAGTCCCGGGACCTCCAAGGCAGCTAATGAAAAACTGTTTTTT. This codes for CASSPGTSKAANEKLFF.

The rearrangement joins TRBV28 to TRBJ1-4, with 7 bases matching TRBD1. The CDR3 is 19 amino acids. V shed 4 bases and J 4 bases; nucleotides not matched to a gene: 18. Per germline, CDR1 MDHEN and CDR2 SYDVKM. In DNA form, the CDR3 reads TGTGCCAGCAGTTCCAACCTCGACAGGGTAGGGGCACTTAATGAAAAACTGTTTTTT. Translated: CASSSNLDRVGALNEKLFF.

V gene TRBV19 combines with J gene TRBJ1-4; TRBD1 is a possible D gene (5 bases). This CDR3 comprises 14 residues. Germline loops: CDR1 LNHDA, CDR2 SQIVND (reference sequence). The V end was cut by 4 bases, the J end by 8 bases, with 14 bases between. The CDR3 DNA is TGTGCCAGTAGTAATGGGGGTACGAACGAAAAACTGTTTTTT. Translated, it gives CASSNGGTNEKLFF.

This clone was seen only once. This rearrangement joins TRBV5-8 to TRBJ2-5; 10 positions match TRBD2. CDR3 length: 16 amino acids. From germline, CDR1 is SGHTS and CDR2 YDEGEE. V lost 0 bases to trimming and J lost 5 bases; unmatched junction nucleotides: 7. CDR3 amino acids: CASSLGKREGLETQYF. The CDR3 bases are TGTGCCAGCAGCTTGGGCAAGCGGGAGGGCTTGGAGACCCAGTACTTC. Filled out from reference TRBV5-8 and TRBJ2-5, the complete variable domain reads EAGVTQSPTHLIKTRGQQATLRCSPISGHTSVYWYQQALGLGLQFLLWYDEGEERNRGNFPPRFSGRQFPNYSSELNVNALELEDSALYLCASSLGKREGLETQYFGPGTRLLVL.

The gene calls are TRBV11-2 and TRBJ1-6; D is perhaps TRBD1 (6 bases). Trimming removed 1 base from V and 6 bases from J, with 13 bases in between. Germline CDR1 is SGHAT and CDR2 is FQNNGV. This CDR3 contains 16 residues. The CDR3 coding sequence is TGTGCCAGCAGCTTAGGAATCACAGGGATTAATTCACCCCTCCACTTT. Its translation: CASSLGITGINSPLHF. The full variable domain, its missing parts supplied by reference TRBV11-2 and TRBJ1-6, is EAGVAQSPRYKIIEKRQSVAFWCNPISGHATLYWYQQILGQGPKLLIQFQNNGVVDDSQLPKDRFSAERLKGVDSTLKIQPAKLEDSAVYLCASSLGITGINSPLHFGNGTRLTVT.

This clone was counted between two and nine times. The chain carries TRBV7-9 and TRBJ1-1; D is uncertain. The V gene lost 2 bases and the J gene lost 3 bases, with 7 bases spanning the gap. From germline, CDR1 is SEHNR and CDR2 FQNEAQ (reference sequence). The CDR3 sequence is 13 residues long. The CDR3 DNA follows: TGTGCCAGCAGCTTAATGAGCGACACTGAAGCTTTCTTT. Translation gives CASSLMSDTEAFF.

This sequence joins TRBV2 and TRBJ1-5, with TRBD1 identical over 7 bases. The CDR3 extends over 17 amino acids. The V segment lost 6 bases and the J segment 0 bases; nucleotides outside the gene matches: 11. Germline assignment: CDR1 SNHLY and CDR2 FYNNEI. The CDR3 here is CASRSGQSFYSNQPQHF. Here the CDR3 DNA reads TGTGCCAGCAGGTCGGGACAGAGCTTTTATAGCAATCAGCCCCAGCATTTT.

This clone appeared a single time. The chain combines TRBV30 with TRBJ2-3; D is possibly TRBD1 or TRBD2 (6 bases each). The CDR3 covers 15 residues. Germline CDR1 GTSNPN, CDR2 SVGIG (reference sequence). Trimming pared 2 bases from V and 0 bases from J, leaving 12 bases between. The CDR3 loop is CAWSTGGPSTDTQYF. The CDR3 coding sequence is TGTGCCTGGAGTACCGGGGGCCCTAGCACAGATACGCAGTATTTT.

V gene TRBV6-4 combines with J gene TRBJ1-5; TRBD1 matches 10 bases. The J segment lost 5 bases and the V segment lost 6 bases, leaving 4 bases of the junction unmatched. Germline V gives CDR1 MRHNA, CDR2 SNTAGT. The CDR3 is 14 amino acids. The CDR3 coding sequence is TGTGCCAGCAGAGCCGGGACAGGGGATCAGCCCCAGCATTTT. This translates into CASRAGTGDQPQHF.